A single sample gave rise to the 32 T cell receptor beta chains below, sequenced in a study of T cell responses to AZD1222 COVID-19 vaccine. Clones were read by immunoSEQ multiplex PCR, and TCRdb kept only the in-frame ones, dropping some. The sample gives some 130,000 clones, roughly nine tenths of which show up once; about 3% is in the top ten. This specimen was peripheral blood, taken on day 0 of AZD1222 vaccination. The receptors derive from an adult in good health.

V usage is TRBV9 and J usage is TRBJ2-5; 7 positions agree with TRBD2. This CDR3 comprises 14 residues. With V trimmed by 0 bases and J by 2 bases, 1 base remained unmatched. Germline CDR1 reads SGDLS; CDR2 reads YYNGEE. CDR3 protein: CASSVAGGQETQYF. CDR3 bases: TGTGCCAGCAGCGTAGCCGGGGGGCAAGAGACCCAGTACTTC.

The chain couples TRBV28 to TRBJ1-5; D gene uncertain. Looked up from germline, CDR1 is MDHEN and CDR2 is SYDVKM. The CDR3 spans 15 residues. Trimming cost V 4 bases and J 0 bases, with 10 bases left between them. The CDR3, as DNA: TGTGCCAGCAGTTCCCCCCGTAATAGCAATCAGCCCCAGCATTTT. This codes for CASSSPRNSNQPQHF.

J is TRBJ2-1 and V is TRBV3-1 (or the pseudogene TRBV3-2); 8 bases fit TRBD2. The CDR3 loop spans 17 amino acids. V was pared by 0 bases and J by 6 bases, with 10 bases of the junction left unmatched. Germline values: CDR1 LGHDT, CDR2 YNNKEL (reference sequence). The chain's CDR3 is CASSQDGSGGLFNEQFF. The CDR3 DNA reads TGTGCCAGCAGCCAAGATGGTTCGGGAGGGCTATTCAATGAGCAGTTCTTC.

CDR3: CASSQEWREGRNEQYF. CDR3 nucleotides: TGTGCCAGCAGCCAAGAGTGGCGGGAGGGCCGGAACGAGCAGTACTTC. The chain employs TRBV3-1 (or the pseudogene TRBV3-2) and TRBJ2-7, with 9 bases lining up with TRBD2. The germline gives CDR1 LGHDT, CDR2 YNNKEL (reference sequence). The ends lost 0 bases at V and 5 bases at J; junction bases unmatched: 8. This CDR3 spans 16 amino acids.

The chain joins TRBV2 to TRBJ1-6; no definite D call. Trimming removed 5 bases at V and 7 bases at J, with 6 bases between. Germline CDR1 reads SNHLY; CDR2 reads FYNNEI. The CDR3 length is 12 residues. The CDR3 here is CASSPGNSPLHF. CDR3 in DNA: TGTGCCAGCAGTCCGGGCAATTCACCCCTCCACTTT. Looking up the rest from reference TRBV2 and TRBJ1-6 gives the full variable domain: EPEVTQTPSHQVTQMGQEVILRCVPISNHLYFYWYRQILGQKVEFLVSFYNNEISEKSEIFDDQFSVERPDGSNFTLKIRSTKLEDSAMYFCASSPGNSPLHFGNGTRLTVT.

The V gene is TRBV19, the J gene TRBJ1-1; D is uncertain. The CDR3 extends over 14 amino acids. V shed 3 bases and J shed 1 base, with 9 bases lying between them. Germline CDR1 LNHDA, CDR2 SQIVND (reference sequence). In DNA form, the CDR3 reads TGTGCCAGTAGTATGACGGCCGCGAACACTGAAGCTTTCTTT. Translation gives CASSMTAANTEAFF.

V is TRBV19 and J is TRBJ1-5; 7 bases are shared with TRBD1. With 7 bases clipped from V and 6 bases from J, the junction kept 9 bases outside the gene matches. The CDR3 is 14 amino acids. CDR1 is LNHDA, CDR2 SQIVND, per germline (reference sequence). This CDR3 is CASNSQQGFQPQHF. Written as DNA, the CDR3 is TGTGCCAGTAATTCACAACAGGGGTTTCAGCCCCAGCATTTT.

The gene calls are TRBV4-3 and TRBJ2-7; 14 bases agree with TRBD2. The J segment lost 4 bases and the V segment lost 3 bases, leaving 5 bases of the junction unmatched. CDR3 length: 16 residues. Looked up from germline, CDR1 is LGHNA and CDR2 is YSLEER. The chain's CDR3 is CASSQGTSGSGYEQYF. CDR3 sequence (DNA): TGCGCCAGCAGCCAGGGGACTAGCGGGAGTGGGTACGAGCAGTACTTC.

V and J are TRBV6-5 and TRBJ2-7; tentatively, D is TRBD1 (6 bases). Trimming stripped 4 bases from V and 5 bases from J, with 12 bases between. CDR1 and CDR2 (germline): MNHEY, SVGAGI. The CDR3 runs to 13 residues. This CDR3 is CASSSTGSNEQYF. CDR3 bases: TGTGCCAGCAGTTCCACAGGGTCCAACGAGCAGTACTTC.

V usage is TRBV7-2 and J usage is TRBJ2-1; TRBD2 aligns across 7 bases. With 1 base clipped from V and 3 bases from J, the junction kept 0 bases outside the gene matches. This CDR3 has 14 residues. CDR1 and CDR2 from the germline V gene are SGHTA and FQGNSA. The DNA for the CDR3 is TGTGCCAGCAGCTTAGGGGGGGGCTACAATGAGCAGTTCTTC. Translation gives CASSLGGGYNEQFF. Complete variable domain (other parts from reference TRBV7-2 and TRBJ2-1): GAGVSQSPSNKVTEKGKDVELRCDPISGHTALYWYRQSLGQGLEFLIYFQGNSAPDKSGLPSDRFSAERTGGSVSTLTIQRTQQEDSAVYLCASSLGGGYNEQFFGPGTRLTVL.

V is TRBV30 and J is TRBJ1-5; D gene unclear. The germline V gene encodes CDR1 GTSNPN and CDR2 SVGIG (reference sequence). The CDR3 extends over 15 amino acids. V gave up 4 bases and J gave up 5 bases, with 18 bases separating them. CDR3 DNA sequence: TGTGCCTGGAACGGGAGGGCCCCTGGGCATCAGCCCCAGCATTTT. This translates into CAWNGRAPGHQPQHF. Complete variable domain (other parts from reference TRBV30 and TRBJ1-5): SQTIHQWPATLVQPVGSPLSLECTVEGTSNPNLYWYRQAAGRGLQLLFYSVGIGQISSEVPQNLSASRPQDRQFILSSKKLLLSDSGFYLCAWNGRAPGHQPQHFGDGTRLSIL.

The CDR3, as DNA: TGTGCCACCAGCAGAGTAACTCGGGGGGCGAGGGAGCAGTTCTTC. Its protein product is CATSRVTRGAREQFF. V is TRBV15 and J is TRBJ2-1; tentatively, D is TRBD2 (7 bases). Germline loops: CDR1 LNHNV, CDR2 YYDKDF (reference sequence). The V gene lost 1 base and the J gene lost 10 bases, with 17 bases spanning the gap. CDR3 length: 15 amino acids.

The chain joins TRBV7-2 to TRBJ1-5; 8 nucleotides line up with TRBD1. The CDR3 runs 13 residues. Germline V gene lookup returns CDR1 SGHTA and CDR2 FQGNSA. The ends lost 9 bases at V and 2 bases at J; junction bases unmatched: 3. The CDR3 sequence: CASATGGNQPQHF. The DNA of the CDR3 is TGTGCCAGTGCGACAGGGGGCAATCAGCCCCAGCATTTT.

The CDR3 DNA follows: TGTGCCAGCAGCCAAGCAGGCCGATGGGAGACCCAGTACTTC. It specifies CASSQAGRWETQYF. J is TRBJ2-5 and V is TRBV14; no clear D gene. CDR3 size: 14 residues. Germline V gene sequence: CDR1 SGHDN, CDR2 FVKESK. Trimming stripped 1 base from V and 5 bases from J, with 11 bases between.

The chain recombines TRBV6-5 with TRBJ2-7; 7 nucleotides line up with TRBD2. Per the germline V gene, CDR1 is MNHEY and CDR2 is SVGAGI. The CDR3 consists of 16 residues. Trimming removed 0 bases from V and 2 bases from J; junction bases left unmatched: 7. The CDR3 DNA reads TGTGCCAGCAGTTACTCGGCTAGCGGATCCACCTACGAGCAGTACTTC. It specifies CASSYSASGSTYEQYF.

DNA for the CDR3: TGTGCCAGCAGCCAGGGGGAGGAGACCCAGTACTTC. It codes for CASSQGEETQYF. This chain uses TRBV7-2 with TRBJ2-5; 7 positions agree with TRBD1. V shed 5 bases, J shed 5 bases, and the junction held 2 bases outside the gene matches. The CDR3 contains 12 residues. CDR1 and CDR2 from the germline V gene are SGHTA and FQGNSA.

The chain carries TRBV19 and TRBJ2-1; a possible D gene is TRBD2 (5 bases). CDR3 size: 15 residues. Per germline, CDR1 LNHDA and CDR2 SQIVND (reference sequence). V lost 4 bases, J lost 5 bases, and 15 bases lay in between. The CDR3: CASSNGRGRNNEQFF. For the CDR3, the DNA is TGTGCCAGTAGTAACGGTCGGGGAAGGAACAATGAGCAGTTCTTC.

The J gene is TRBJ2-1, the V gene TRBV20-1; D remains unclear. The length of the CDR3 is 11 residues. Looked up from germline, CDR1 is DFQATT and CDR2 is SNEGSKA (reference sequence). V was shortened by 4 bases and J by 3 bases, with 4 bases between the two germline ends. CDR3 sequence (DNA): TGCAGTGCTACATACTACAATGAGCAGTTCTTC. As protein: CSATYYNEQFF.

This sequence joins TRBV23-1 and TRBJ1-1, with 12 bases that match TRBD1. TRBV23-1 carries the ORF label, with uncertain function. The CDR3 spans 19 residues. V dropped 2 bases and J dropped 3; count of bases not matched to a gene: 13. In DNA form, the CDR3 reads TGCGCCAGCAGTCAACAGGGACAGGGGGCGAGGGAACTGTACACTGAAGCTTTCTTT. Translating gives CASSQQGQGARELYTEAFF.

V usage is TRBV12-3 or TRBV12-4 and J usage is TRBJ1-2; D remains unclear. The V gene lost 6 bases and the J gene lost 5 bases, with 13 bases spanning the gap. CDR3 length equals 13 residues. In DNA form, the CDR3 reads TGTGCCAGCAGCCTAAACGGGCCGTATGGCTACACCTTC. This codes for CASSLNGPYGYTF.

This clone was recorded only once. The CDR3 bases are TGTGCCAGCAGCCATCTCGGACAGGGGTACACTGAAGCTTTCTTT. Its translation is CASSHLGQGYTEAFF. V usage is TRBV14 and J usage is TRBJ1-1, with TRBD1 matching over 9 bases. Germline-derived CDR1 and CDR2 are SGHDN and FVKESK. J lost 3 bases, V lost 3 bases, and 5 bases had no gene match. This CDR3 has 15 amino acids. Supplemented by reference TRBV14 and TRBJ1-1, the full variable domain reads EAGVTQFPSHSVIEKGQTVTLRCDPISGHDNLYWYRRVMGKEIKFLLHFVKESKQDESGMPNNRFLAERTGGTYSTLKVQPAELEDSGVYFCASSHLGQGYTEAFFGQGTRLTVV.

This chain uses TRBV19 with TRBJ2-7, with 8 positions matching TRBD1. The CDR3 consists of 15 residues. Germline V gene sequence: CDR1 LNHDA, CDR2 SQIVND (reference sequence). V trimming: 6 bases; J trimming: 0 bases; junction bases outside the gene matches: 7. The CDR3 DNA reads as TGTGCCAGTAGCGCGCAGGGGGCCCTCTCCTACGAGCAGTACTTC. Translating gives CASSAQGALSYEQYF.

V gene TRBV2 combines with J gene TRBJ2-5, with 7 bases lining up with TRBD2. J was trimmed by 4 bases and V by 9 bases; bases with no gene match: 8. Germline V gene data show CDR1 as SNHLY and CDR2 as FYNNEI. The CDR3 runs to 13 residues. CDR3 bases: TGTGCCAGGAGCGGGGTCGGCGGAGAGACCCAGTACTTC. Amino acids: CARSGVGGETQYF.

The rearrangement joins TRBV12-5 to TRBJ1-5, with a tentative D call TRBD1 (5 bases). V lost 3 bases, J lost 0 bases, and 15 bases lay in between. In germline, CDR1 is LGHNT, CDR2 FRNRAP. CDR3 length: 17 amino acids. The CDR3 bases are TGTGCTAGTGGTTTAGCCACAGGCGCGTATAGCAATCAGCCCCAGCATTTT. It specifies CASGLATGAYSNQPQHF.

The CDR3 DNA sequence: TGTGCCAGCAGCTCTATTTACACTGAAGCTTTCTTT. This translates into CASSSIYTEAFF. This chain links TRBV11-2 with TRBJ1-1, with unresolved D. The germline V and J ends were trimmed by 4 bases and 3 bases, with 6 bases remaining between them. Germline CDR1 and CDR2: SGHAT and FQNNGV. The CDR3 has 12 amino acids.

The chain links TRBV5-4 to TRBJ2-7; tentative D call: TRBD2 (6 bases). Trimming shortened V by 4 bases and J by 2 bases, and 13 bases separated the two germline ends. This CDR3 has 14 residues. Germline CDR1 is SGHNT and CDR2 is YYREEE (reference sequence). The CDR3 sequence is CASSPGGPTYEQYF. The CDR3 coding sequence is TGTGCCAGCAGCCCCGGAGGGCCTACCTACGAGCAGTACTTC.

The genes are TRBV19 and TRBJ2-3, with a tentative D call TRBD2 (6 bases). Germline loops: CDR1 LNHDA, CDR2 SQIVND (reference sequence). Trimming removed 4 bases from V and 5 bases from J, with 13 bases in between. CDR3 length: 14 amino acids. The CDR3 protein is CASSSRERGDTQYF. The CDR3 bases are TGTGCCAGTAGTAGTCGGGAGAGGGGAGATACGCAGTATTTT.

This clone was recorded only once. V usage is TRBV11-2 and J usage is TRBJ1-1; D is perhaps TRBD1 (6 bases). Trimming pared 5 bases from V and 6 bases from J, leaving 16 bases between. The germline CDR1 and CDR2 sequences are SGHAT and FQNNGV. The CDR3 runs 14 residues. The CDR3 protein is CASSPQPGGAEAFF. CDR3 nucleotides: TGTGCCAGCAGCCCGCAACCTGGGGGCGCTGAAGCTTTCTTT. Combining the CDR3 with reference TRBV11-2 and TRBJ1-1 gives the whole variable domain EAGVAQSPRYKIIEKRQSVAFWCNPISGHATLYWYQQILGQGPKLLIQFQNNGVVDDSQLPKDRFSAERLKGVDSTLKIQPAKLEDSAVYLCASSPQPGGAEAFFGQGTRLTVV.

The CDR3 reads CATRLAGGPRDEQFF. In DNA, the CDR3 is TGTGCCACCCGCTTAGCGGGAGGGCCTAGGGATGAGCAGTTCTTC. This chain connects TRBV10-3 to TRBJ2-1, with TRBD2 matching 11 bases. V trimming: 10 bases; J trimming: 8 bases; junction bases outside the gene matches: 13. CDR3 length: 15 amino acids. Germline assignment: CDR1 ENHRY and CDR2 SYGVKD.

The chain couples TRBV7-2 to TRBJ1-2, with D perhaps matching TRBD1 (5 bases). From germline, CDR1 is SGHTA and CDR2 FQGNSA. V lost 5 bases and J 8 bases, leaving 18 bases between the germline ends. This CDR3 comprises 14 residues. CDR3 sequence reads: CASSPGLAGRGYTF. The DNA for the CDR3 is TGTGCCAGCAGCCCCGGGCTGGCAGGGAGAGGCTACACCTTC. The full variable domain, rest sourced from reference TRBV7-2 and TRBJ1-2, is GAGVSQSPSNKVTEKGKDVELRCDPISGHTALYWYRQSLGQGLEFLIYFQGNSAPDKSGLPSDRFSAERTGGSVSTLTIQRTQQEDSAVYLCASSPGLAGRGYTFGSGTRLTVV.

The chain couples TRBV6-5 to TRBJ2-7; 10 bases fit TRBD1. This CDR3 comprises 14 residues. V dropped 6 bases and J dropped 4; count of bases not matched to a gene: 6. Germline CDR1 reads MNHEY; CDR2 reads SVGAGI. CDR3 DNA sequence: TGTGCCAGCAGCGCGACAGGGGGCCCGTACGAGCAGTACTTC. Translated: CASSATGGPYEQYF.

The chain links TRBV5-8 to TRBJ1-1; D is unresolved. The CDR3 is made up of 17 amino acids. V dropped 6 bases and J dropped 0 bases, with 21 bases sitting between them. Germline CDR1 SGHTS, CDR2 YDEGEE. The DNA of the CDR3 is TGTGCCAGCACCCTAGCGGGGTCCGCATTGATGAACACTGAAGCTTTCTTT. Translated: CASTLAGSALMNTEAFF.